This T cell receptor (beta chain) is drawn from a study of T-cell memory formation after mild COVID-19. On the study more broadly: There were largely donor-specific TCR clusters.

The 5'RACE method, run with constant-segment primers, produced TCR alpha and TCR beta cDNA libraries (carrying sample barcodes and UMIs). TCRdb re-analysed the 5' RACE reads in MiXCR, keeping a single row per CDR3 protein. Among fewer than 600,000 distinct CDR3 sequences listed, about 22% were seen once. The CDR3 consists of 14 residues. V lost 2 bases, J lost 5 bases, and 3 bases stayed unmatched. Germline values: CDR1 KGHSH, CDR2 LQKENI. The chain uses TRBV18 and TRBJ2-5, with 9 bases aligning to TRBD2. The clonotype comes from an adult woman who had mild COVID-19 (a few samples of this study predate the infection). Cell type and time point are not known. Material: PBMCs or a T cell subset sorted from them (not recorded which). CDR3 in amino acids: CASSPFLAGETQYF. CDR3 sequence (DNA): TGTGCCAGCTCACCATTTCTAGCGGGGGAGACCCAGTACTTC.